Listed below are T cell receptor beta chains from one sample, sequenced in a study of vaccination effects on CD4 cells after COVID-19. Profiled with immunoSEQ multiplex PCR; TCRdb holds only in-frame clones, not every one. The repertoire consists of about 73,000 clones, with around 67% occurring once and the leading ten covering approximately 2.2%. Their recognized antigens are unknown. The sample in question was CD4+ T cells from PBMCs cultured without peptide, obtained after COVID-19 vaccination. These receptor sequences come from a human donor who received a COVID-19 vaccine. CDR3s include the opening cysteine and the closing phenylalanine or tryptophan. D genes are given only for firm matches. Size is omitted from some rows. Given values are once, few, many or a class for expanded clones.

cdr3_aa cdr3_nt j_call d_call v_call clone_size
CASSQDAKGYGYTF TGCGCCAGCAGCCAAGATGCCAAGGGCTATGGCTACACCTTC TRBJ1-2 NA TRBV4-3 NA
CASGGTTAGNTIYF TGTGCCAGCGGGGGCACAACGGCTGGAAACACCATATATTTT TRBJ1-3 NA TRBV7-9 few
CASSSAYQGHTEAFF TGTGCCAGCAGTTCCGCTTATCAGGGACACACTGAAGCTTTCTTT TRBJ1-1 NA TRBV6-2/TRBV6-3 NA
CASSLSETQYF TGTGCCAGCAGCTTGTCGGAGACCCAGTACTTC TRBJ2-5 NA TRBV5-6 few
CASSPPSGGAFMNTEAFF TGTGCCAGCAGCCCCCCGTCAGGGGGAGCCTTTATGAACACTGAAGCTTTCTTT TRBJ1-1 TRBD1 TRBV5-4 NA
CASSAPRGENIQYF TGTGCCAGCAGTGCCCCCCGGGGAGAAAACATTCAGTACTTC TRBJ2-4 NA TRBV2 once
CASSPLDRSSYNSPLHF TGTGCCAGCTCACCACTGGACAGGAGCTCCTATAATTCACCCCTCCACTTT TRBJ1-6 TRBD1 TRBV18 NA
CASSQDSGYENIQYF TGCGCCAGCAGCCAAGATTCGGGATATGAAAACATTCAGTACTTC TRBJ2-4 NA TRBV4-3 once
CASSYETGTYNEQFF TGTGCCAGCAGTTACGAGACAGGTACCTACAATGAGCAGTTCTTC TRBJ2-1 NA TRBV6-6 NA
CASSYGHSITDTQYF TGTGCCAGCAGTTACGGGCATTCCATCACAGATACGCAGTATTTT TRBJ2-3 NA TRBV6-6 NA
CATNMGIDTQYF TGTGCCACCAACATGGGGATAGATACGCAGTATTTT TRBJ2-3 NA TRBV2 NA
CASSSSLISYGYTF TGTGCCAGCAGTTCCTCTCTCATATCCTATGGCTACACCTTC TRBJ1-2 NA TRBV28 few
CASRLSGGDNSPLHF TGTGCCAGCCGCCTGTCGGGGGGAGATAATTCACCCCTCCACTTT TRBJ1-6 NA TRBV28 few
CASSIGQGSTGELFF TGTGCCAGTAGTATAGGACAGGGTAGCACCGGGGAGCTGTTTTTT TRBJ2-2 TRBD1 TRBV19 NA
CASSQVASGGTDTQYF TGCGCCAGCAGCCAAGTGGCCAGCGGGGGCACAGATACGCAGTATTTT TRBJ2-3 TRBD2 TRBV4-3 NA
CASSRPGQIKETQYF TGTGCCAGCAGCCGCCCTGGACAGATTAAAGAGACCCAGTACTTC TRBJ2-5 NA TRBV5-6 NA
CASSNSLNTGELFF TGCGCCAGCAGCAACAGCCTGAACACCGGGGAGCTGTTTTTT TRBJ2-2 NA TRBV5-1 NA
CASSSQGQGLGGYTF TGTGCCAGCAGCTCGCAGGGACAGGGACTAGGGGGCTACACCTTC TRBJ1-2 TRBD1 TRBV7-3 NA
CASSSGQTSTDTQYF TGTGCCAGCAGTTCCGGACAGACTAGCACAGATACGCAGTATTTT TRBJ2-3 NA TRBV7-2 few
CASSPRSLGYTF TGTGCCAGCTCACCCCGGAGTTTGGGCTACACCTTC TRBJ1-2 NA TRBV18 NA
CASSLGQVSLSTDTQYF TGCGCCAGCAGCTTGGGGCAGGTCTCCCTTAGCACAGATACGCAGTATTTT TRBJ2-3 NA TRBV5-1 NA
CASSPRVSGANVLTF TGTGCCAGCAGTCCCCGGGTCTCTGGGGCCAACGTCCTGACTTTC TRBJ2-6 NA TRBV6-2/TRBV6-3 NA
CASSFGGSGELFF TGTGCCAGCAGCTTTGGAGGGTCCGGGGAGCTGTTTTTT TRBJ2-2 NA TRBV11-3 NA
CASSDNRDYQPQHF TGTGCCAGCAGTGACAATCGGGACTATCAGCCCCAGCATTTT TRBJ1-5 NA TRBV2 NA
CASIIGQGWGDTEAFF TGTGCCAGCATCATCGGACAGGGGTGGGGGGACACTGAAGCTTTCTTT TRBJ1-1 TRBD1 TRBV28 NA
CASSFAGNPEAFF TGCGCCAGCTCCTTCGCAGGGAACCCTGAAGCTTTCTTT TRBJ1-1 NA TRBV10-2 NA
CASSISDRTEAFF TGTGCCAGTAGTATATCGGACCGCACTGAAGCTTTCTTT TRBJ1-1 NA TRBV19 few
CASSLAGGPGGNTEAFF TGCGCCAGCAGCTTGGCAGGGGGGCCGGGAGGTAACACTGAAGCTTTCTTT TRBJ1-1 TRBD1 TRBV5-1 NA
CASSLIGQTEAFF TGTGCCAGCAGTCTCATTGGGCAGACTGAAGCTTTCTTT TRBJ1-1 NA TRBV2 NA
CASSPAPGRETQYF TGTGCCAGCTCACCAGCCCCAGGGAGGGAGACCCAGTACTTC TRBJ2-5 NA TRBV18 NA
CASSRRTPTGLGTDTQYF TGTGCCAGCAGTCGTAGAACCCCCACCGGTCTGGGCACAGATACGCAGTATTTT TRBJ2-3 NA TRBV6-6 NA
CASSLVGSGGKRKSQYF TGTGCCAGCAGCTTAGTGGGTAGCGGGGGGAAGAGAAAGTCCCAGTACTTC TRBJ2-5 TRBD2 TRBV7-8 NA
CASRRTGRNQPQHF TGTGCCAGTAGAAGGACGGGGCGGAATCAGCCCCAGCATTTT TRBJ1-5 NA TRBV6-5 once
CASSNGRGFSETQYF TGTGCCAGCAGCAATGGCAGGGGATTTTCAGAGACCCAGTACTTC TRBJ2-5 NA TRBV9 NA
CATSEPLAGGGDTQYF TGTGCCACCAGTGAGCCTCTAGCGGGGGGAGGCGATACGCAGTATTTT TRBJ2-3 TRBD2 TRBV24-1 NA
CASSLDTLRGETQYF TGTGCCAGCAGCTTAGATACCCTGCGGGGAGAGACCCAGTACTTC TRBJ2-5 NA TRBV7-9 NA
CASQAVRVQPQHF TGTGCCAGCCAGGCAGTAAGGGTCCAGCCCCAGCATTTT TRBJ1-5 NA TRBV6-5 NA
CASIKSSPNQPQHF TGTGCCAGCATAAAAAGCAGCCCTAATCAGCCCCAGCATTTT TRBJ1-5 NA TRBV28 few
CASRPGLYSNQPQHF TGTGCCAGCAGGCCCGGACTCTATAGCAATCAGCCCCAGCATTTT TRBJ1-5 NA TRBV2 few
CASSPAWDRDQETQYF TGTGCCAGCAGCCCCGCTTGGGACAGGGACCAAGAGACCCAGTACTTC TRBJ2-5 TRBD1 TRBV5-6 NA
CASSGQGGYQETQYF TGTGCCAGCTCGGGACAAGGGGGATACCAAGAGACCCAGTACTTC TRBJ2-5 NA TRBV5-8 NA
CATGGTGESTGELFF TGTGCCACCGGGGGGACAGGGGAAAGCACCGGGGAGCTGTTTTTT TRBJ2-2 TRBD1 TRBV24-1 NA
CASSGTGRGANVLTF TGTGCCAGCAGCGGGACAGGGCGTGGGGCCAACGTCCTGACTTTC TRBJ2-6 TRBD1 TRBV2 NA
CASKRSGIQGETQYF TGTGCCAGCAAACGTTCGGGGATACAGGGGGAGACCCAGTACTTC TRBJ2-5 TRBD1 TRBV28 NA
CASSRTGLSYNEQFF TGTGCCAGCAGCCGGACAGGCCTCTCCTACAATGAGCAGTTCTTC TRBJ2-1 TRBD1 TRBV9 NA
CASIRETNTEAFF TGTGCCAGCATTAGGGAAACGAACACTGAAGCTTTCTTT TRBJ1-1 NA TRBV2 few
CASSERGTLNTEAFF TGCGCCAGCAGTGAGCGTGGGACCCTGAACACTGAAGCTTTCTTT TRBJ1-1 NA TRBV10-1 NA
CASRKQGAAYNEQFF TGTGCCAGTAGGAAACAGGGTGCGGCCTACAATGAGCAGTTCTTC TRBJ2-1 NA TRBV19 NA
CASSLVIGGTGELFF TGCGCCAGCAGCTTGGTGATAGGGGGAACCGGGGAGCTGTTTTTT TRBJ2-2 NA TRBV5-1 few
CASSLRQGNGEKLFF TGTGCCAGCAGTCTACGACAGGGAAACGGTGAAAAACTGTTTTTT TRBJ1-4 TRBD1 TRBV6-5 NA
CASSDHLRSGANVLTF TGTGCCAGCAGTGACCACCTCCGCTCTGGGGCCAACGTCCTGACTTTC TRBJ2-6 NA TRBV6-4 once
CASSRGSQETQYF TGTGCCAGCTCTCGCGGGTCCCAAGAGACCCAGTACTTC TRBJ2-5 NA TRBV18 NA
CATSDSRQGYGYTF TGTGCCACCAGTGATTCTAGACAGGGGTATGGCTACACCTTC TRBJ1-2 TRBD1 TRBV24-1 once